This paragraph covers one T cell receptor beta chain sequence. What antigen it recognizes has not been identified. It has no much larger one-base neighbor in the sample; base qualities were not kept. Library preparation employed PCR. The listed sequencing device is NextSeq 500. Bulk TCR libraries were prepared as previously described, using TCR primers listed in Table S5. Total RNA was purified with the Qiagen AllPrep DNA/RNA kit. Before analysis, reads from multiple sequencing runs of one library were combined. On the authors' methods: Only reads with exact TCR constant sequence were kept, trimmed to 150 nt, and grouped by their 12-nt molecular barcodes. Reads within each barcode group were sub-clustered using a 15% Levenshtein threshold, and quality-weighted consensus sequences were constructed for each RNA molecule. Non-functional sequences were removed, as were lower-count sequences one edit away from another. Based on fitting two negative binomial distributions, any barcode sub-cluster with under 20% of the maximum read count was discarded. TCRdb trimmed public reads at Q25 via fastp, called clones via MiXCR and kept in-frame beta chains. Under each unique CDR3 protein, matching rows form one entry showing the most common genes and DNA. These V and J calls derive from TCRdb rather than the authors' analysis. Within this sample are about 100,000 distinct CDR3 sequences, with roughly 34% of them counted one time only. Clones ranked in the top ten supply approximately 4% of the sample.

These data come from a study of molecular identifiers for immune sequencing clone quantification (dated by TCRdb to the late 2010s). Looking at the study overall: For a replicate experiment, RNA from around 20,000 or 99,000 naive CD8 T cells was divided into five aliquots, of which four were sequenced. CD8 T cells were used in a methods study to benchmark molecular-identifier clustering-based TCR repertoire sequencing (MIDCIRS) and TCR RNA copy counting.

Trimming takes 0 bases from V and 2 bases from J, and the germline ends sit 15 bases apart. The CDR3 contains 17 residues, cysteine and phenylalanine counted. Left in the record is the CDR3 DNA by itself, 51 bases read in frame from the first base. Taken from the germline V gene, the CDR1 and CDR2 loops are MNHEY and SVGAGI. Study-wide conclusions, independent of this receptor: When barcode sub-clustering was left out, chimeric consensus sequences inflated TCR diversity, with chimeras reaching as high as 47%. Naive libraries contained spiked-in Jurkat TCR RNA (10 copies' worth), which is not part of the donor repertoire. In CMV-specific effector cells, over 97% of molecules were held by clones above 20 RNA copies, whereas under 1% of molecules were held by such clones in naive cells. Highly expanded clone sizes could be underestimated because identical TCR molecules may share a barcode. Modeling gave about 3 recovered TCR RNA copies per cell versus 7.5 to 10 by digital PCR, implying 25% to 30% capture efficiency. A single cell's worth of spiked-in Jurkat TCR RNA was reported detectable even among under 1.1 million naive CD8 T cells.

Libraries of naive CD8 T cells were built from anywhere between about 17,000 and 1,000,000 sorted cells, with 10%, 30% or 50% of the purified RNA used. On a BD FACSAria II, naive CD8 T cells were FACS-sorted as CD8+CD4-CCR7+CD45RA+ and collected into RLT Plus buffer. Around 10 TCR copies' worth of Jurkat RNA were spiked into roughly 19,000-1,000,000 naive CD8 T cell samples to test detection sensitivity. Enrichment of CD8 T cells was done with RosetteSep CD8+ T Cell Enrichment Cocktail plus Ficoll-Paque, and ACK red cell lysis came afterward. Sequences were obtained from naive CD8+ T cells from blood, with Jurkat cell RNA spiked in. The sample's cell subset or site, from its label and the paper: FACS-sorted CD8+CD4-CCR7+CD45RA+ naive T cells. The clonotype was recovered from a human donor in good health. Some libraries in this study had Jurkat cell RNA spiked in. The rearrangement combines TRBV6-5 with TRBJ2-3; no D gene call is confident. The CDR3 region has the sequence CASSYSEYLAATDTQYF. The sequenced DNA is TGTGCCAGCAGTTACTCGGAATATTTGGCGGCCACAGATACGCAGTATTTT.